The 27 T cell receptor beta chains below were found in one sample sequenced in a study of blood T cells in healthy people across ages. Using a J-beta primer mix together with a sample-barcoded 5' primer, a second PCR was run for about 6 to 11 cycles. Via MiXCR, TCRdb re-called the 5' RACE reads, giving one row per CDR3 protein. Of under 800,000 distinct CDR3 sequences listed, about 42% were seen once; the top ten hold 20% to 25%. The sequenced sample was blood. The receptor source for this set is a woman aged 55-70 years in good health.

In its sample, this clonotype was seen a few times. V and J are TRBV6-2 or TRBV6-3 and TRBJ1-2; tentative D call: TRBD1 (6 bases). The CDR3 covers 14 residues. Germline lookup yields CDR1 MNHEY and CDR2 SVGEGT. Trimming shortened V by 0 bases and J by 4 bases, and 9 bases separated the two germline ends. CDR3: CASSYSGQTYGYTF. The CDR3 DNA sequence: TGTGCCAGCAGTTACTCCGGACAGACCTATGGCTACACCTTC.

V is TRBV19 and J is TRBJ2-3; D remains unclear. The length of the CDR3 is 19 residues. Trimming pared 4 bases from V and 0 bases from J, leaving 23 bases between. The V gene's germline CDR1 is LNHDA and CDR2 SQIVND (reference sequence). The CDR3 protein is CASSRRGRDTIISTDTQYF. In DNA form, the CDR3 reads TGTGCCAGTAGTAGAAGAGGCCGCGACACAATAATAAGCACAGATACGCAGTATTTT. Drawing the rest from reference TRBV19 and TRBJ2-3, the complete variable domain is DGGITQSPKYLFRKEGQNVTLSCEQNLNHDAMYWYRQDPGQGLRLIYYSQIVNDFQKGDIAEGYSVSREKKESFPLTVTSAQKNPTAFYLCASSRRGRDTIISTDTQYFGPGTRLTVL.

This clonotype was seen a few times. The chain has TRBV18 and TRBJ2-2; TRBD1 agrees at 7 bases. The germline V gene encodes CDR1 KGHSH and CDR2 LQKENI. After removal of 4 bases from V and 2 bases from J, the junction contained 4 bases not matched to a gene. This CDR3 is built from 15 residues. The DNA for the CDR3 is TGTGCCAGCTCACTTCGGACAGGCAACACCGGGGAGCTGTTTTTT. Its protein is CASSLRTGNTGELFF.

This clonotype has just one count. The gene calls are TRBV25-1 and TRBJ1-4; 7 bases are a match to TRBD1. Germline-derived CDR1 and CDR2 are MGHDK and SYGVNS. The CDR3 is made up of 12 amino acids. The trim removed 7 bases at V and 7 bases at J, leaving 3 bases unmatched. CDR3 residues: CASKAGGEKLFF. CDR3 in DNA: TGTGCCAGCAAGGCAGGGGGTGAAAAACTGTTTTTT.

As concerns this clonotype: This may come from a read error, since a much larger clone is one base off. This chain links TRBV29-1 with TRBJ2-1; maybe TRBD1 (5 bases). V lost 4 bases, J lost 0 bases, and 19 bases lay in between. Germline lookup yields CDR1 SQVTM and CDR2 ANQGSEA. The CDR3 covers 17 residues. The chain's CDR3 is CSVGGASIYFSYNEQFF. The CDR3 DNA reads as TGCAGCGTTGGTGGGGCCTCTATATATTTCTCCTACAATGAGCAGTTCTTC.

Of note for this clonotype: A junction end diverges from the germline sequence, so it may reflect a read error. The genes are TRBV25-1 and TRBJ2-7; D remains ambiguous. The J call may be wrong; the DNA end is better matched by TRBJ2-5. CDR3 length: 13 amino acids. Germline-derived CDR1 and CDR2 are MGHDK and SYGVNS. The CDR3 bases are TGTGCCAGCGGTGACCCTAATTGGGAGACCCAGTACTTC. This sequence encodes CASGDPNWETQYF.

This chain connects TRBV28 to TRBJ2-7; D may be TRBD2 (7 bases). The CDR3 totals 16 residues. Germline CDR1 reads MDHEN; CDR2 reads SYDVKM. Trimming left V 8 bases short and J 4 bases short, with 24 bases between. The CDR3 is CASSNPPGRGGYEQYF. The CDR3 bases are TGTGCCAGCTCAAACCCCCCGGGTAGGGGGGGGTACGAGCAGTACTTC. The full variable domain, completed using reference TRBV28 and TRBJ2-7, is DVKVTQSSRYLVKRTGEKVFLECVQDMDHENMFWYRQDPGLGLRLIYFSYDVKMKEKGDIPEGYSVSREKKERFSLILESASTNQTSMYLCASSNPPGRGGYEQYFGPGTRLTVT.

This sequence joins TRBV4-2 and TRBJ1-1; no clear D gene. The CDR3 covers 13 residues. CDR1 and CDR2 (germline): LGHNA, YNFKEQ. Between the trimmed V and J ends, which lost 0 bases and 7 bases, there was a span of 9 bases. The CDR3 is CASSQEGLFEAFF. The CDR3 DNA follows: TGTGCCAGCAGCCAAGAGGGATTATTTGAAGCTTTCTTT.

The rearrangement uses TRBV20-1 and TRBJ2-7; 8 nucleotides line up with TRBD1. This CDR3 is built from 14 residues. Germline V gives CDR1 DFQATT, CDR2 SNEGSKA (reference sequence). The V and J ends lost 8 bases and 1 base, in that order; junction bases with no gene match: 10. CDR3 DNA sequence: TGCAGTTTAAACCGGGACAGGACTTCCTACGAGCAGTACTTC. Translation gives CSLNRDRTSYEQYF.

The rearrangement uses TRBV12-3 or TRBV12-4 and TRBJ2-1; D may correspond to TRBD1 or TRBD2 (6 bases each). The V end lost 7 bases, the J end lost 5 bases, and 15 bases lay between the germline ends. This CDR3 spans 14 amino acids. The CDR3: CASISPGAHNEQFF. The CDR3 coding sequence is TGTGCCAGCATCTCCCCGGGGGCCCACAATGAGCAGTTCTTC.

This chain links TRBV2 with TRBJ2-7, with 10 nucleotides matching TRBD2. The CDR3 has 17 residues. After removal of 6 bases from V and 2 bases from J, the junction contained 13 bases not matched to a gene. In germline, CDR1 is SNHLY, CDR2 FYNNEI. The CDR3 is CASRPGERGGIPYEQYF. CDR3 nucleotide sequence: TGTGCCAGCAGGCCTGGTGAGCGGGGGGGAATCCCCTACGAGCAGTACTTC.

V gene TRBV29-1 combines with J gene TRBJ2-7; 8 nucleotides align to TRBD1. There are 13 residues in the CDR3. The V gene end was trimmed by 3 bases and the J gene end by 3 bases; junction bases not matched to a gene: 4. Germline V gives CDR1 SQVTM, CDR2 ANQGSEA. The DNA for the CDR3 is TGCAGCGTTGACTTCGACAGGGGCTACGAGCAGTACTTC. Protein: CSVDFDRGYEQYF.

This rearrangement joins TRBV12-3 or TRBV12-4 to TRBJ1-5, with TRBD1 matching over 8 bases. CDR3 length equals 14 residues. Unmatched junction bases numbered 5, after V lost 5 bases and J lost 5 bases. In nucleotides, the CDR3 is TGTGCCAGCAGTCTCCACAGGGGGGATCAGCCCCAGCATTTT. Protein product: CASSLHRGDQPQHF.

This sequence joins TRBV6-5 and TRBJ1-6; D ambiguous. V was clipped by 5 bases and J by 9 bases, with 8 bases between them. CDR3 size: 12 residues. Germline values: CDR1 MNHEY, CDR2 SVGAGI. The CDR3: CASSTIGSPLHF. The CDR3 DNA reads TGTGCCAGCAGTACGATTGGTTCACCCCTCCACTTT.

This clonotype was observed a handful of times. The V call is TRBV12-3 or TRBV12-4, the J call TRBJ2-3; 7 bases agree with TRBD2. CDR3 length: 14 residues. Trimming took 6 bases from V and 6 from J; bases not matched to a gene: 9. CDR3: CASRTGDGGDTQYF. The CDR3 DNA follows: TGTGCCAGCAGGACTGGGGACGGGGGGGATACGCAGTATTTT.

This clonotype has more than one count but fewer than ten. The chain has TRBV6-6 and TRBJ2-7; D remains ambiguous. Trimming stripped 5 bases from V and 3 bases from J, with 20 bases between. The CDR3 is made up of 16 amino acids. Germline V gene data show CDR1 as MNHNY and CDR2 as SVGAGI (reference sequence). The CDR3 nucleotides are TGTGCCAGCAGTCCGCCTTCCGTAGACCGACACTACGAGCAGTACTTC. It is translated as CASSPPSVDRHYEQYF.

This clonotype was detected a few times. The J gene is TRBJ2-5, the V gene TRBV29-1, with D perhaps TRBD1 (5 bases). Trimming left V 4 bases short and J 2 bases short, with 11 bases between. Germline lookup yields CDR1 SQVTM and CDR2 ANQGSEA. The CDR3 runs 13 residues. The CDR3 bases are TGCAGCGTTGGGCAGGGCCAACAAGAGACCCAGTACTTC. This encodes CSVGQGQQETQYF.

This chain links TRBV5-1 with TRBJ1-2, with D possibly TRBD1 on 5 matching bases. Germline CDR1 SGHRS, CDR2 YFSETQ. V lost 2 bases, J lost 6 bases, and 14 bases lay in between. The CDR3 runs 14 residues. The CDR3 here is CASSLLAGSHGYTF. CDR3 DNA sequence: TGCGCCAGCAGCTTATTAGCAGGGTCACATGGCTACACCTTC.

The rearrangement links TRBV20-1 to TRBJ1-1; 10 bases fit TRBD1. CDR3 length equals 15 residues. Germline V gene lookup returns CDR1 DFQATT and CDR2 SNEGSKA (reference sequence). With V trimmed by 5 bases and J by 4 bases, 10 bases remained unmatched. The CDR3: CSAASRQGASTEAFF. CDR3 nucleotide sequence: TGCAGTGCTGCCTCAAGACAGGGGGCAAGCACTGAAGCTTTCTTT.

The chain is built from TRBV2 and TRBJ1-2; 7 nucleotides match TRBD1. CDR1 SNHLY and CDR2 FYNNEI come from the germline V gene. The V segment lost 0 bases and the J segment 3 bases; nucleotides outside the gene matches: 10. There are 17 residues in the CDR3. This CDR3 reads CASSEALGRGPDYGYTF. The CDR3 DNA is TGTGCCAGCAGTGAAGCGCTTGGGAGGGGGCCGGACTATGGCTACACCTTC.

This chain uses TRBV12-3 or TRBV12-4 with TRBJ2-7, with 9 nucleotides matching TRBD2. Losses at the gene ends were 0 bases for V and 4 bases for J; bases not matched to a gene: 13. The CDR3 is 18 residues long. The CDR3 DNA follows: TGTGCCAGCAGTTTAGCGCTAATTAGGGGACTAGCCTCATACGAGCAGTACTTC. Translation gives CASSLALIRGLASYEQYF.

This clonotype has a count of ten or more. This could be a read error, since a much larger clone is one nucleotide away. The CDR3 loop reads CASRRQGAYEQYF. CDR3 bases: TGTGCCAGCAGACGACAGGGGGCTTACGAGCAGTACTTC. The V call is TRBV27, the J call TRBJ2-7, with 10 bases identical to TRBD1. CDR1 is MNHEY, CDR2 SMNVEV, per germline (reference sequence). This CDR3 comprises 13 residues. The junction had 3 bases not matched to a gene; V was cut back by 6 bases and J by 4 bases.

This chain connects TRBV12-3 or TRBV12-4 to TRBJ2-1; D ambiguous. The CDR3 is 15 amino acids. V lost 2 bases and J 7 bases, leaving 15 bases between the germline ends. CDR3 sequence reads: CASSLNYGPSNEQFF. The CDR3 bases are TGTGCCAGCAGTTTAAATTACGGGCCTTCGAATGAGCAGTTCTTC.

The chain links TRBV3-1 to TRBJ2-1; the match to TRBD2 covers 7 bases. J lost 5 bases, V lost 4 bases, and 14 bases had no gene match. The germline CDR1 and CDR2 sequences are LGHDT and YNNKEL (reference sequence). CDR3 length: 17 amino acids. This CDR3 reads CASSPRAEAGPNNEQFF. In nucleotides, the CDR3 is TGTGCCAGCAGCCCGCGCGCTGAAGCGGGACCAAACAATGAGCAGTTCTTC.

About this clonotype itself: At one of its ends the junction is not consistent with the germline gene, which may arise from a read error. The rearrangement joins TRBV20-1 to TRBJ2-1; 13 bases fit TRBD2. Per germline, CDR1 DFQATT and CDR2 SNEGSKA (reference sequence). The CDR3 totals 16 residues. CDR3 protein: CSAREWTSGRINGQFF. As DNA, the CDR3 is TGCAGTGCTAGAGAGTGGACTAGCGGGAGAATAAATGGGCAGTTCTTC.

The sample holds a few counts of this clonotype. J is TRBJ2-1 and V is TRBV30; TRBD1 agrees at 11 bases. Trimming took 0 bases from V and 9 from J; bases not matched to a gene: 7. The CDR3 loop spans 15 amino acids. The germline gives CDR1 GTSNPN, CDR2 SVGIG (reference sequence). The CDR3 loop reads CAWSVVGTGGREQFF. As DNA, the CDR3 is TGTGCCTGGAGTGTGGTTGGGACAGGGGGACGTGAGCAGTTCTTC.

Points on this clonotype: The junction and the germline gene differ at one end; a read error may be behind it. J is TRBJ2-1 and V is TRBV3-1; 7 positions match TRBD1. This CDR3 comprises 13 residues. Germline V gene sequence: CDR1 LGHDT, CDR2 YNNKEL (reference sequence). CDR3: CANSQRQGNEQFF. The DNA for the CDR3 is TGTGCCAACAGCCAACGACAGGGCAATGAGCAGTTCTTC.